These 23 T cell receptor beta chains were all obtained from the same sample, sequenced in a study of siplizumab effects on memory and regulatory T cells (dated by TCRdb to between 2018 and 2020). The method behind the library was the immunoSEQ multiplex PCR assay. TCRdb obtained this table from immuneACCESS and retained in-frame rearrangements with V and J assigned. These tables miss some clones; where compared with another copy, unresolved V genes account for less than half of the shortfall, and the remainder is unexplained. A total of about 100,000 clones appear in this sample, roughly 94% of them only once. Roughly 1.3% of the sample is in the top ten clones. The source material was non-Treg CD4+ T cells sorted from blood. The cell subset or site label, read with the paper, signifies: FACS-sorted unstimulated CD4+ non-regulatory T cells. The receptors were gathered from a human donor in good health.

The genes are TRBV27 and TRBJ1-1, with D maybe TRBD1 (5 bases). The CDR3 spans 15 residues. V lost 8 bases and J 5 bases, leaving 21 bases between the germline ends. From germline, CDR1 is MNHEY and CDR2 SMNVEV (reference sequence). CDR3 sequence reads: CASGSRGYLGTEAFF. The DNA of the CDR3 is TGTGCCAGCGGAAGTAGGGGTTATCTGGGGACTGAAGCTTTCTTT.

This rearrangement joins TRBV6-1 to TRBJ1-1; D call uncertain. V lost 4 bases to trimming and J lost 5 bases, with 14 bases between them. CDR3 length equals 14 residues. CDR1 and CDR2 from the germline V gene are MNHNS and SASEGT. The CDR3 loop is CASSAQGYWTEAFF. Written as DNA, the CDR3 is TGTGCCAGCAGTGCCCAAGGGTACTGGACTGAAGCTTTCTTT.

The chain has TRBV11-2 and TRBJ2-7; 7 bases are a match to TRBD2. J gave up 1 base and V 5 bases, and 8 bases lay outside the gene matches. The germline CDR1 and CDR2 sequences are SGHAT and FQNNGV. CDR3 length: 15 residues. For the CDR3, the DNA is TGTGCCAGCAGCCACCCTCGGGGGGATTCCTACGAGCAGTACTTC. As protein: CASSHPRGDSYEQYF.

This rearrangement joins TRBV28 to TRBJ1-5; D is unresolved. The germline gives CDR1 MDHEN, CDR2 SYDVKM. The CDR3 consists of 12 residues. V shed 7 bases and J shed 4 bases, with 8 bases lying between them. The CDR3 coding sequence is TGTGCCAGCAATCCGTCTAATCAGCCCCAGCATTTT. This encodes CASNPSNQPQHF.

The chain uses TRBV11-1 and TRBJ2-1, with D perhaps matching TRBD2 (6 bases). CDR3 length: 15 residues. V was trimmed by 5 bases and J by 7 bases, leaving 18 bases between them. Germline values: CDR1 SGHAT, CDR2 FQDESV (reference sequence). This chain's CDR3 is CASSPGEAGLNEQFF. CDR3 sequence (DNA): TGTGCCAGCAGCCCCGGGGAGGCGGGATTAAATGAGCAGTTCTTC. Full variable domain (missing parts from reference TRBV11-1 and TRBJ2-1): EAEVAQSPRYKITEKSQAVAFWCDPISGHATLYWYRQILGQGPELLVQFQDESVVDDSQLPKDRFSAERLKGVDSTLKIQPAELGDSAMYLCASSPGEAGLNEQFFGPGTRLTVL.

The chain uses TRBV28 and TRBJ1-1; 7 bases are shared with TRBD1. Germline CDR1 and CDR2: MDHEN and SYDVKM. The CDR3 is 13 residues long. V shed 6 bases and J 5 bases; nucleotides not matched to a gene: 6. CDR3 bases: TGTGCCAGCAGCTCCCTGACAGGGACTGAAGCTTTCTTT. This gives the protein CASSSLTGTEAFF.

The chain carries TRBV7-6 and TRBJ2-3; 9 nucleotides match TRBD2. The CDR3 length is 18 residues. J lost 4 bases, V lost 1 base, and 12 bases had no gene match. CDR1 is SGHVS, CDR2 FNYEAQ, per germline. The CDR3 DNA is TGTGCCAGCAGCTTAGACCCCTCTAGCGGGATGCGGGCAGATACGCAGTATTTT. Its protein is CASSLDPSSGMRADTQYF.

The chain uses TRBV9 and TRBJ2-2; D is ambiguous. The CDR3 extends over 13 amino acids. The germline V gene encodes CDR1 SGDLS and CDR2 YYNGEE. The V end lost 1 base, the J end lost 6 bases, and 7 bases lay between the germline ends. For the CDR3, the DNA is TGTGCCAGCAGCGTACACGAGTCCGGGGAGCTGTTTTTT. Amino acids: CASSVHESGELFF.

The chain combines TRBV25-1 with TRBJ2-5; D gene unclear. The CDR3 length is 14 residues. From germline, CDR1 is MGHDK and CDR2 SYGVNS. The V gene lost 1 base and the J gene lost 2 bases, with 8 bases spanning the gap. CDR3 sequence reads: CASSEWHGQETQYF. The CDR3 DNA is TGTGCCAGCAGTGAATGGCACGGACAAGAGACCCAGTACTTC.

The gene calls are TRBV18 and TRBJ1-5; D remains unclear. Trimming left V 8 bases short and J 1 base short, with 12 bases between. In germline, CDR1 is KGHSH, CDR2 LQKENI. This CDR3 contains 14 residues. CDR3 region: CASTDFPSNQPQHF. The CDR3 nucleotides read TGTGCCAGCACAGACTTTCCAAGCAATCAGCCCCAGCATTTT.

This clone was seen once. The chain has TRBV6-5 and TRBJ2-1; D not certain. From germline, CDR1 is MNHEY and CDR2 SVGAGI. Between the trimmed V and J ends, which lost 5 bases and 10 bases, there was a span of 9 bases. This CDR3 spans 11 amino acids. The chain's CDR3 is CASSTKGEQFF. The CDR3 DNA reads as TGTGCCAGCAGTACAAAGGGCGAGCAGTTCTTC.

DNA of the CDR3: TGCGCCAGCAGCTTGCTGGGGACAGGGAACACTGAAGCTTTCTTT. This translates into CASSLLGTGNTEAFF. This chain joins TRBV5-1 and TRBJ1-1; 8 nucleotides align to TRBD1. This CDR3 spans 15 amino acids. V lost 1 base to trimming and J lost 1 base; unmatched junction nucleotides: 3. Germline values: CDR1 SGHRS, CDR2 YFSETQ.

V usage is TRBV6-6 and J usage is TRBJ1-5; D remains ambiguous. Trimming cost V 3 bases and J 5 bases, with 8 bases left between them. The germline V gene encodes CDR1 MNHNY and CDR2 SVGAGI (reference sequence). This CDR3 is built from 13 residues. The CDR3 spells CASSYSSDQPQHF. The CDR3 bases are TGTGCCAGCAGTTATTCTTCAGATCAGCCCCAGCATTTT.

The genes are TRBV4-2 and TRBJ2-7, with D tentatively TRBD1 or TRBD2 (5 bases each). V lost 0 bases to trimming and J lost 4 bases, with 13 bases between them. Germline values: CDR1 LGHNA, CDR2 YNFKEQ. The CDR3 extends over 15 amino acids. The CDR3 region has the DNA TGTGCCAGCAGCCAAGATCTGCAGGGAGAGTACGAGCAGTACTTC. Its protein is CASSQDLQGEYEQYF.

The gene calls are TRBV6-1 and TRBJ1-6; 7 bases agree with TRBD1. This CDR3 has 15 amino acids. Germline assignment: CDR1 MNHNS and CDR2 SASEGT. Germline trimming cut 7 bases from V and 7 bases from J; bases unmatched to any gene: 10. For the CDR3, the DNA is TGTGCCAGCACTATAGGGGGCGGCGAGAATTCACCCCTCCACTTT. Residues: CASTIGGGENSPLHF.

The J gene is TRBJ2-7, the V gene TRBV5-1; unclear D gene. The germline V gene encodes CDR1 SGHRS and CDR2 YFSETQ. The CDR3 loop spans 14 amino acids. V was pared by 4 bases and J by 2 bases, with 13 bases between. The CDR3 DNA sequence: TGCGCCAGCAGCCCCACTACCAACACCTACGAGCAGTACTTC. Protein product: CASSPTTNTYEQYF.

The chain links TRBV11-3 to TRBJ2-1; 8 bases align to TRBD1. Germline V gives CDR1 SGHNT, CDR2 YENEEA. Trimming removed 0 bases from V and 4 bases from J; junction bases left unmatched: 5. This CDR3 has 16 amino acids. CDR3 in DNA: TGTGCCAGCAGCTTAGATCAGGGACAGGTTTACAATGAGCAGTTCTTC. Protein sequence: CASSLDQGQVYNEQFF.

V and J are TRBV23-1 and TRBJ2-1; no clear D. TRBV23-1 qualifies as an ORF whose function is uncertain. The germline V and J ends were trimmed by 0 bases and 2 bases, with 23 bases remaining between them. This CDR3 has 20 residues. CDR3 loop: CASSQSGVGASASTYNEQFF. The CDR3 DNA reads as TGCGCCAGCAGTCAATCAGGCGTTGGAGCGAGCGCTTCCACCTACAATGAGCAGTTCTTC.

CDR3 sequence reads: CACGRQATEAFF. CDR3 coding DNA: TGTGCCTGTGGGAGACAAGCCACTGAAGCTTTCTTT. The chain has TRBV30 and TRBJ1-1; the D is unclear. There are 12 residues in the CDR3. V was clipped by 6 bases and J by 4 bases, with 12 bases between them. Germline V gene data show CDR1 as GTSNPN and CDR2 as SVGIG (reference sequence).

This chain connects TRBV6-1 to TRBJ2-1, with D possibly matching TRBD2 (6 bases). Trimming took 6 bases from V and 5 from J, leaving 11 bases between them. The CDR3 covers 13 residues. Germline loops: CDR1 MNHNS, CDR2 SASEGT. CDR3 in DNA: TGTGCCAGCAGATTGCGGGGAAACAATGAGCAGTTCTTC. Residues: CASRLRGNNEQFF.

V is TRBV28 and J is TRBJ1-5; D not certain. The V gene lost 3 bases and the J gene lost 5 bases, with 11 bases spanning the gap. The CDR3 sequence is 14 residues long. Germline V gene data show CDR1 as MDHEN and CDR2 as SYDVKM. The chain's CDR3 is CASSFRQMHQPQHF. The CDR3 DNA follows: TGTGCCAGCAGTTTTAGGCAAATGCATCAGCCCCAGCATTTT.

V is TRBV28 and J is TRBJ2-7, with D possibly being TRBD2 (5 bases). This CDR3 region has 18 residues. With 4 bases removed from V and 0 bases from J, the gap between germline ends came to 22 bases. Germline V CDR1 and CDR2: MDHEN, SYDVKM. CDR3 residues: CASSYSRGSGYSSYEQYF. In DNA form, the CDR3 reads TGTGCCAGCAGTTACTCTCGTGGGAGCGGCTACAGCTCCTACGAGCAGTACTTC.

This chain links TRBV29-1 with TRBJ1-1; D not certain. This CDR3 contains 12 residues. The germline gives CDR1 SQVTM, CDR2 ANQGSEA. V was pared by 6 bases and J by 2 bases, with 10 bases between. CDR3 nucleotides: TGCAGCGTAGCACAGACTAACACTGAAGCTTTCTTT. This encodes CSVAQTNTEAFF.